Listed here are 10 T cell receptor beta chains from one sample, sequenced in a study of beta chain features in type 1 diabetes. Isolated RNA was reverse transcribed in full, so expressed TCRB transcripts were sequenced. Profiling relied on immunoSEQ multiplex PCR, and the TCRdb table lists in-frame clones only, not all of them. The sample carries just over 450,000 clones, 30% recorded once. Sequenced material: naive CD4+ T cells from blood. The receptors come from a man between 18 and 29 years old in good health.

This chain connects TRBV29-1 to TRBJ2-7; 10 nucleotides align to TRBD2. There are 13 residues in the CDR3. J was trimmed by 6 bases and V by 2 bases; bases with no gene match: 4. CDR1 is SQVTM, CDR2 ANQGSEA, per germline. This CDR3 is CSVELAGGSEQYF. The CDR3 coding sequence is TGCAGCGTTGAATTAGCGGGAGGCTCCGAGCAGTACTTC.

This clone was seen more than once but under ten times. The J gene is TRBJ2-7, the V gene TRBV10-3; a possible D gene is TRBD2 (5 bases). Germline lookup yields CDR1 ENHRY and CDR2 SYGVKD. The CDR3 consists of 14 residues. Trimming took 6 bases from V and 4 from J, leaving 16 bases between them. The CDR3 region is CAIRPGEGLYEQYF. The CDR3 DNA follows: TGTGCCATCAGGCCTGGAGAGGGCCTGTACGAGCAGTACTTC.

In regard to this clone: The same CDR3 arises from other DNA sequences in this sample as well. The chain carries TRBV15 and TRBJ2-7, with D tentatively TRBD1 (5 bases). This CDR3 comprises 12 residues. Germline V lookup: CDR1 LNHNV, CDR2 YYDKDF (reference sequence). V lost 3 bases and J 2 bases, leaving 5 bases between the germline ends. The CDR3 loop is CATSRDTYEQYF. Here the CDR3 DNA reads TGTGCCACCAGCAGGGACACCTACGAGCAGTACTTC. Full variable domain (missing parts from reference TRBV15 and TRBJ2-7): DAMVIQNPRYQVTQFGKPVTLSCSQTLNHNVMYWYQQKSSQAPKLLFHYYDKDFNNEADTPDNFQSRRPNTSFCFLDIRSPGLGDTAMYLCATSRDTYEQYFGPGTRLTVT.

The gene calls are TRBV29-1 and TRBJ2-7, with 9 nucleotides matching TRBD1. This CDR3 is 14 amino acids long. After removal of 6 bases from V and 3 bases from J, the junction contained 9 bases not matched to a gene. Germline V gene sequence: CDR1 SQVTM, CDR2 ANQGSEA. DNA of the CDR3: TGCAGCGTCGCGGTCGGGACAGGGATCTACGAGCAGTACTTC. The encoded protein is CSVAVGTGIYEQYF.

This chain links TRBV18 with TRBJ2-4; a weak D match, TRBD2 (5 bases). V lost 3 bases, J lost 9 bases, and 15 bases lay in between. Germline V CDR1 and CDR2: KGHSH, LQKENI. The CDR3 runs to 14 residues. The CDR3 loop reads CASSPDSGGGIQYF. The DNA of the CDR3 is TGTGCCAGCTCACCCGACTCGGGCGGAGGCATTCAGTACTTC. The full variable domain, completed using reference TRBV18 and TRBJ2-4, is NAGVMQNPRHLVRRRGQEARLRCSPMKGHSHVYWYRQLPEEGLKFMVYLQKENIIDESGMPKERFSAEFPKEGPSILRIQQVVRGDSAAYFCASSPDSGGGIQYFGAGTRLSVL.

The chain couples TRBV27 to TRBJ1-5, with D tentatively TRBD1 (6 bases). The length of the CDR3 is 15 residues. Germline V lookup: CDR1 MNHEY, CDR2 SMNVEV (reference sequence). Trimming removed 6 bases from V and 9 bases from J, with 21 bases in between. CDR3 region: CASSSGQSRGGPQHF. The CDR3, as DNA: TGTGCCAGCAGCTCTGGACAGTCCCGAGGGGGGCCCCAGCATTTT.

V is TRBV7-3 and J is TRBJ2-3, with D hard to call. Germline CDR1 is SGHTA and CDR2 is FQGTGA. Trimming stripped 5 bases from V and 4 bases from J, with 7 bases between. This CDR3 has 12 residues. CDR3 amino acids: CASSMPADTQYF. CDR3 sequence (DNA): TGTGCCAGCAGCATGCCGGCAGATACGCAGTATTTT.

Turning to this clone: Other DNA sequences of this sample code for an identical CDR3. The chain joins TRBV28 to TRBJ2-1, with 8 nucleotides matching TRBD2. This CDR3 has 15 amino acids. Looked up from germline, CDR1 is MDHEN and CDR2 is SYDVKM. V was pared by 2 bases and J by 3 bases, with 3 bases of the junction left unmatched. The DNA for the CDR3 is TGTGCCAGCAGTTTAACTAGCGGTCTCTACAATGAGCAGTTCTTC. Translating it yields CASSLTSGLYNEQFF. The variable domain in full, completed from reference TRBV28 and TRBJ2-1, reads DVKVTQSSRYLVKRTGEKVFLECVQDMDHENMFWYRQDPGLGLRLIYFSYDVKMKEKGDIPEGYSVSREKKERFSLILESASTNQTSMYLCASSLTSGLYNEQFFGPGTRLTVL.

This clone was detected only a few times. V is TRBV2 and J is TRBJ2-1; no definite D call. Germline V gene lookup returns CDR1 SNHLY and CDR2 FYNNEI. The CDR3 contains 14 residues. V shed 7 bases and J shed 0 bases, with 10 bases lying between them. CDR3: CASIMDISYNEQFF. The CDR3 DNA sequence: TGTGCCAGCATAATGGATATCTCCTACAATGAGCAGTTCTTC.

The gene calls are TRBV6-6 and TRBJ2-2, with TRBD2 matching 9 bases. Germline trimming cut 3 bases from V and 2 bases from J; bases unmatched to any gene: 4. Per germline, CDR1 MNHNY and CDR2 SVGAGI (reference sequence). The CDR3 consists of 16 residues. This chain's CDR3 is CASSYRLAGNTGELFF. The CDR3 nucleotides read TGTGCCAGCAGTTATAGGCTAGCGGGAAACACCGGGGAGCTGTTTTTT.